The 31 T cell receptor beta chains presented below share a single source sample, sequenced in a study of radiation and T cells in renal cell carcinoma. The repertoire was sequenced with immunoSEQ multiplex PCR; TCRdb's copy has only in-frame clones and lacks some. The table records around 140,000 clones, 75% to 90% of them present only once. Time point indicated: blood 4 weeks post-SBRT, at nephrectomy. Treatment noted: 15 Gy SBRT to primary tumor, nephrectomy 4 weeks later. The sample here was blood, taken from a patient whose treatment included radiotherapy and nephrectomy. The receptors derive from a woman aged 50 to 60 with renal cell carcinoma.

The chain recombines TRBV18 with TRBJ1-5, with no clear D. This CDR3 has 14 amino acids. V lost 4 bases and J 4 bases, leaving 11 bases between the germline ends. The germline V gene encodes CDR1 KGHSH and CDR2 LQKENI. The CDR3, as DNA: TGTGCCAGCTCACGGTCGTCTGGGAATCAGCCCCAGCATTTT. Protein sequence: CASSRSSGNQPQHF.

This chain links TRBV7-2 with TRBJ1-5; weak D call: TRBD1 (5 bases). V was pared by 5 bases and J by 0 bases, with 14 bases between. Germline values: CDR1 SGHTA, CDR2 FQGNSA. This CDR3 has 16 residues. The CDR3 reads CASSERGAYSNQPQHF. For the CDR3, the DNA is TGTGCCAGCAGCGAAAGGGGAGCCTATAGCAATCAGCCCCAGCATTTT.

This clone was seen a handful of times. The chain uses TRBV9 and TRBJ1-1; D gene unclear. Looked up from germline, CDR1 is SGDLS and CDR2 is YYNGEE. CDR3 size: 15 residues. V was pared by 3 bases and J by 4 bases, with 16 bases between. This CDR3 is CASSAPFGLGTEAFF. CDR3 DNA sequence: TGTGCCAGCAGCGCCCCGTTTGGTCTGGGCACTGAAGCTTTCTTT.

V gene TRBV28 combines with J gene TRBJ1-2, with 7 nucleotides matching TRBD1. The germline CDR1 and CDR2 sequences are MDHEN and SYDVKM. The V segment lost 4 bases and the J segment 7 bases; nucleotides outside the gene matches: 9. CDR3 length: 14 residues. The CDR3 DNA reads TGTGCCAGCAGTTCCCGGACAGGCCATCTTGGCTACACCTTC. Protein sequence: CASSSRTGHLGYTF.

V usage is TRBV7-8 and J usage is TRBJ2-3; 8 bases map to TRBD2. This CDR3 has 14 residues. V was clipped by 6 bases and J by 2 bases; unmatched bases: 4. Germline CDR1 and CDR2: SGHVS and FQNEAQ. The CDR3 DNA sequence: TGTGCCAGCAGATGGACTAGCCCCACAGATACGCAGTATTTT. As protein: CASRWTSPTDTQYF.

This clone has just a few counts. V is TRBV5-6 and J is TRBJ1-1, with no clear D. CDR3 length equals 12 residues. Trimming removed 1 base from V and 3 bases from J, with 4 bases in between. CDR1 SGHDT and CDR2 YYEEEE come from the germline V gene. The CDR3, as DNA: TGTGCCAGCAGCTTGCTGGACACTGAAGCTTTCTTT. This codes for CASSLLDTEAFF.

The rearrangement joins TRBV19 to TRBJ1-5, with D maybe TRBD1 (5 bases). The CDR3 consists of 16 residues. Germline V gene lookup returns CDR1 LNHDA and CDR2 SQIVND (reference sequence). V dropped 4 bases and J dropped 4 bases, with 17 bases sitting between them. CDR3 protein: CASSRIPGTANQPQHF. The CDR3 coding sequence is TGTGCCAGTAGTAGGATACCCGGGACGGCTAATCAGCCCCAGCATTTT.

This clone appeared a single time. V is TRBV4-1 and J is TRBJ2-7; TRBD1 is a possible D gene (6 bases). The CDR3 has 15 residues. CDR1 and CDR2 from the germline V gene are MGHRA and YSYEKL. Trimming left V 2 bases short and J 1 base short, with 12 bases between. The CDR3 protein is CASSQSRTESYEQYF. The CDR3 DNA follows: TGCGCCAGCAGCCAATCTAGGACAGAATCCTACGAGCAGTACTTC.

The chain employs TRBV9 and TRBJ2-2; D may be TRBD2 (5 bases). Germline assignment: CDR1 SGDLS and CDR2 YYNGEE. Trimming left V 2 bases short and J 6 bases short, with 8 bases between. The CDR3 runs 13 residues. Written as DNA, the CDR3 is TGTGCCAGCAGCGTGAGAGGGCCCGGGGAGCTGTTTTTT. Translating it yields CASSVRGPGELFF.

This clone has more than one count but fewer than ten. The V gene is TRBV29-1, the J gene TRBJ1-1, with D hard to call. Germline lookup yields CDR1 SQVTM and CDR2 ANQGSEA. Trimming pared 4 bases from V and 0 bases from J, leaving 9 bases between. The CDR3 extends over 13 amino acids. The CDR3 sequence: CSVVRTMNTEAFF. The CDR3 DNA sequence: TGCAGCGTTGTTAGGACTATGAACACTGAAGCTTTCTTT.

This rearrangement joins TRBV5-6 to TRBJ2-5; TRBD1 agrees at 8 bases. The J call is uncertain, as TRBJ2-7 better fits the DNA end. The germline CDR1 and CDR2 sequences are SGHDT and YYEEEE. The CDR3 has 16 amino acids. The CDR3 reads CASSWPTDRAYYEQYF. CDR3 nucleotide sequence: TGTGCCAGCAGCTGGCCCACGGACAGGGCGTACTACGAGCAGTACTTC.

The chain carries TRBV4-3 and TRBJ2-2; maybe TRBD2 (5 bases). The CDR3 runs 16 residues. Trimming shortened V by 1 base and J by 2 bases, and 11 bases separated the two germline ends. Germline CDR1 LGHNA, CDR2 YSLEER. The CDR3 DNA reads TGCGCCAGCAGCCAAGGGGGAAGGACTAACACCGGGGAGCTGTTTTTT. This gives the protein CASSQGGRTNTGELFF.

The chain recombines TRBV6-1 with TRBJ1-4, with D hard to call. Trimming removed 6 bases at V and 1 base at J, with 9 bases between. The germline V gene encodes CDR1 MNHNS and CDR2 SASEGT. The CDR3 is 14 amino acids. In DNA, the CDR3 is TGTGCCAGCAGAATAGGTGGAACTAATGAAAAACTGTTTTTT. This codes for CASRIGGTNEKLFF.

This clone showed up just a few times. V and J are TRBV9 and TRBJ2-3, with D perhaps TRBD2 (5 bases). The CDR3 runs 15 residues. From germline, CDR1 is SGDLS and CDR2 YYNGEE. V lost 3 bases to trimming and J lost 5 bases, with 16 bases between them. For the CDR3, the DNA is TGTGCCAGCAGCGCCGAGCGGACGGGCCAAGATACGCAGTATTTT. Translation: CASSAERTGQDTQYF.

The chain has TRBV6-1 and TRBJ1-2, with D hard to call. V shed 8 bases and J shed 6 bases, with 19 bases lying between them. CDR1 and CDR2 (germline): MNHNS, SASEGT. The length of the CDR3 is 14 residues. The CDR3 loop reads CASSNRAEPNGYTF. As DNA, the CDR3 is TGTGCCAGCTCGAACCGGGCGGAGCCAAATGGCTACACCTTC.

The rearrangement joins TRBV10-3 to TRBJ2-3; D is possibly TRBD1 (5 bases). Trimming pared 7 bases from V and 3 bases from J, leaving 14 bases between. This CDR3 is built from 14 residues. Germline values: CDR1 ENHRY, CDR2 SYGVKD. In DNA form, the CDR3 reads TGTGCCATCACTTGGGCAGGGTCGACAGATACGCAGTATTTT. Translating gives CAITWAGSTDTQYF.

This clone has only a few counts. V and J are TRBV30 and TRBJ1-1; D is undetermined. CDR3 length: 12 residues. Trimming stripped 2 bases from V and 5 bases from J, with 9 bases between. Germline V gene data show CDR1 as GTSNPN and CDR2 as SVGIG (reference sequence). The CDR3 protein is CAWSPIGTEAFF. In nucleotides, the CDR3 is TGTGCCTGGAGTCCCATTGGGACTGAAGCTTTCTTT.

This clone was counted a few times. The V call is TRBV18, the J call TRBJ1-3; D is uncertain. The germline CDR1 and CDR2 sequences are KGHSH and LQKENI. This CDR3 region has 14 residues. V was clipped by 2 bases and J by 0 bases, with 5 bases between them. The CDR3 region has the DNA TGTGCCAGCTCACCAGGTCCCTCTGGAAACACCATATATTTT. This codes for CASSPGPSGNTIYF.

The V and J genes are TRBV18 and TRBJ2-7; 8 nucleotides align to TRBD2. The length of the CDR3 is 16 residues. Trimming removed 3 bases from V and 0 bases from J; junction bases left unmatched: 7. Per germline, CDR1 KGHSH and CDR2 LQKENI. CDR3 sequence (DNA): TGTGCCAGCTCACCGTCCGGGGGGGATTCCTCCTACGAGCAGTACTTC. It is translated as CASSPSGGDSSYEQYF.

This clone was seen a few times. As DNA, the CDR3 is TGTGCCAGCAGCAGAAGCAGGGACTCTGGCTACACCTTC. Encoded protein: CASSRSRDSGYTF. This chain connects TRBV6-5 to TRBJ1-2, with D maybe TRBD1 (5 bases). This CDR3 has 13 residues. V was pared by 6 bases and J by 7 bases, with 15 bases between. The germline V gene encodes CDR1 MNHEY and CDR2 SVGAGI.

The chain recombines TRBV10-1 with TRBJ2-1, with 12 nucleotides matching TRBD1. Unmatched junction bases numbered 8, after V lost 6 bases and J lost 8 bases. CDR1 WNHNN and CDR2 SYGVQD come from the germline V gene (reference sequence). The CDR3 extends over 15 amino acids. The CDR3 here is CASRKSGTGGDEQFF. The CDR3, as DNA: TGCGCCAGCAGAAAATCCGGGACAGGGGGCGATGAGCAGTTCTTC.

The chain recombines TRBV7-3 with TRBJ1-3; D is perhaps TRBD1 (6 bases). Germline V gene data show CDR1 as SGHTA and CDR2 as FQGTGA. CDR3 length: 17 amino acids. V lost 2 bases, J lost 4 bases, and 18 bases lay in between. This chain's CDR3 is CASSLGDTRAGGNTIYF. The CDR3 bases are TGTGCCAGCAGCTTAGGGGACACCCGGGCAGGGGGAAACACCATATATTTT.

The chain recombines TRBV28 with TRBJ2-7; TRBD2 agrees at 8 bases. Per the germline V gene, CDR1 is MDHEN and CDR2 is SYDVKM. This CDR3 comprises 13 residues. Trimming took 10 bases from V and 4 from J; bases not matched to a gene: 9. This chain's CDR3 is CATYLGGGYEQYF. The CDR3 DNA is TGTGCCACTTATCTCGGGGGGGGTTACGAGCAGTACTTC.

The J gene is TRBJ2-1, the V gene TRBV14; D remains ambiguous. Trimming pared 1 base from V and 7 bases from J, leaving 8 bases between. Per the germline V gene, CDR1 is SGHDN and CDR2 is FVKESK. The CDR3 is 13 residues long. CDR3 loop: CASSQGLRNEQFF. CDR3 DNA sequence: TGTGCCAGCAGCCAAGGACTGCGGAATGAGCAGTTCTTC.

V and J are TRBV18 and TRBJ2-1; D remains unclear. The V gene's germline CDR1 is KGHSH and CDR2 LQKENI. V lost 2 bases and J lost 3, with 8 bases in between. The CDR3 totals 14 residues. CDR3: CASSPSTDYNEQFF. CDR3 nucleotide sequence: TGTGCCAGCTCACCATCCACTGACTACAATGAGCAGTTCTTC.

The chain combines TRBV19 with TRBJ2-7, with D possibly being TRBD2 (6 bases). The germline V and J ends were trimmed by 10 bases and 3 bases, with 19 bases remaining between them. Germline loops: CDR1 LNHDA, CDR2 SQIVND (reference sequence). This CDR3 has 14 residues. Here the CDR3 reads CATWPGDGSYEQYF. Here the CDR3 DNA reads TGTGCCACATGGCCGGGGGACGGGAGCTACGAGCAGTACTTC. The full variable domain, in which reference TRBV19 and TRBJ2-7 provide the parts outside the CDR3, is DGGITQSPKYLFRKEGQNVTLSCEQNLNHDAMYWYRQDPGQGLRLIYYSQIVNDFQKGDIAEGYSVSREKKESFPLTVTSAQKNPTAFYLCATWPGDGSYEQYFGPGTRLTVT.

This chain links TRBV7-8 with TRBJ1-1; 7 positions agree with TRBD1. The germline V gene encodes CDR1 SGHVS and CDR2 FQNEAQ. V lost 1 base to trimming and J lost 0 bases; unmatched junction nucleotides: 5. The CDR3 totals 16 residues. CDR3: CASSLVSGGMNTEAFF. The CDR3 region has the DNA TGTGCCAGCAGCTTAGTCTCAGGGGGTATGAACACTGAAGCTTTCTTT.

The chain links TRBV2 to TRBJ2-7; D remains unclear. Germline CDR1 SNHLY, CDR2 FYNNEI. V was clipped by 4 bases and J by 3 bases, with 4 bases between them. The CDR3 contains 11 residues. The CDR3 DNA follows: TGTGCCAGCAGTGGTATCTACGAGCAGTACTTC. Translating it yields CASSGIYEQYF.

V usage is TRBV18 and J usage is TRBJ1-3, with D tentatively TRBD1 (6 bases). Germline CDR1 and CDR2: KGHSH and LQKENI. The CDR3 length is 17 residues. V gave up 9 bases and J gave up 1 base, with 22 bases separating them. In DNA, the CDR3 is TGTGCCAGTTCAGGGGTCACAGGGCGAAATTCTGGAAACACCATATATTTT. Protein product: CASSGVTGRNSGNTIYF. Based on the CDR3 plus reference TRBV18 and TRBJ1-3, the full variable domain is NAGVMQNPRHLVRRRGQEARLRCSPMKGHSHVYWYRQLPEEGLKFMVYLQKENIIDESGMPKERFSAEFPKEGPSILRIQQVVRGDSAAYFCASSGVTGRNSGNTIYFGEGSWLTVV.

This clone is a singleton in its sample. V and J are TRBV5-1 and TRBJ2-5; D may correspond to TRBD1 or TRBD2 (6 bases each). This CDR3 comprises 13 residues. V was trimmed by 5 bases and J by 1 base, leaving 9 bases between them. Germline assignment: CDR1 SGHRS and CDR2 YFSETQ. Here the CDR3 reads CASRQGLQETQYF. Here the CDR3 DNA reads TGCGCCAGCAGACAGGGACTCCAAGAGACCCAGTACTTC.

The chain couples TRBV5-6 to TRBJ1-5; possibly TRBD1 for D (5 bases). CDR3 length: 16 amino acids. CDR1 is SGHDT, CDR2 YYEEEE, per germline. V was trimmed by 1 base and J by 2 bases, leaving 13 bases between them. The CDR3: CASSLRAGPRNQPQHF. The CDR3 region has the DNA TGTGCCAGCAGCTTGAGGGCAGGGCCGCGCAATCAGCCCCAGCATTTT. Variable domain in full (rest from reference TRBV5-6 and TRBJ1-5): DAGVTQSPTHLIKTRGQQVTLRCSPKSGHDTVSWYQQALGQGPQFIFQYYEEEERQRGNFPDRFSGHQFPNYSSELNVNALLLGDSALYLCASSLRAGPRNQPQHFGDGTRLSIL.